The 18 T cell receptor beta chains presented below share a single source sample, sequenced in a study of Tregs in tolerant kidney transplant recipients. The method was immunoSEQ multiplex PCR; TCRdb's version includes in-frame clones alone and lacks a portion of them. Its listing shows about 48,000 clones. The sample in question was CD4+ T cells from blood, obtained before the transplant. Receptor source: a human donor who received a combined kidney and bone marrow transplant.

Worth noting for this clone: The sequence runs out 3 residues before the end of the CDR3; the remainder is reconstructed from the germline J gene. V gene TRBV20-1 combines with J gene TRBJ1-4; 11 bases line up with TRBD1. Germline V gene data show CDR1 as DFQATT and CDR2 as SNEGSKA (reference sequence). Unmatched junction bases numbered 6, after V lost 1 base and J lost 5 bases. The CDR3 contains 16 residues. CDR3 in amino acids: CSARGDGTGGNEKLFF. The CDR3 DNA, read in part, is TGCAGTGCTAGAGGGGATGGGACAGGGGGAAATGAAAAA.

In the case of this clone: The read terminates 3 residues ahead of where the CDR3 ends, so the germline J gene completes it. This chain joins TRBV6-2 or TRBV6-3 and TRBJ2-7; a possible D gene is TRBD2 (5 bases). In germline, CDR1 is MNHEY, CDR2 SVGEGT. V lost 6 bases and J lost 0, with 6 bases in between. There are 12 residues in the CDR3. The sequenced part of the CDR3 DNA is TGTGCCAGCAGGACTAACTCCTACGAG. As protein: CASRTNSYE. In full, the CDR3 reads CASRTNSYEQYF.

Comments on this clone: The CDR3 extends 3 residues past the end of the read, so its final part is completed from the germline J gene. The chain joins TRBV19 to TRBJ2-3, with D perhaps TRBD2 (5 bases). CDR1 and CDR2 (germline): LNHDA, SQIVND (reference sequence). This CDR3 has 16 amino acids. Between the trimmed V and J ends, which lost 5 bases and 0 bases, there was a span of 15 bases. Incomplete CDR3 DNA: TGTGCCAGTAGTCTCTTCCCAGCGGATAGCACAGATACG. As protein: CASSLFPADSTDT. The entire CDR3 protein reads CASSLFPADSTDTQYF.

On this clone: The read ends 3 residues early relative to the CDR3; the germline J gene fills the gap. J is TRBJ2-7 and V is TRBV7-8; 11 bases match TRBD2. The CDR3 totals 16 residues. Germline lookup yields CDR1 SGHVS and CDR2 FQNEAQ. With 3 bases clipped from V and 2 bases from J, the junction kept 6 bases outside the gene matches. CDR3 DNA, as far as it was read: TGTGCCAGCAGCTTCGACCTAGCGGGAGGACCCTACGAG. Protein sequence: CASSFDLAGGPYE. The whole CDR3 protein reads CASSFDLAGGPYEQYF.

Points on this clone: The missing CDR3 end, 3 residues past where the read stops, is filled in from the germline J gene. The genes are TRBV2 and TRBJ1-1; possible D gene TRBD1, 6 bases. The CDR3 loop spans 11 amino acids. CDR1 and CDR2 from the germline V gene are SNHLY and FYNNEI. The CDR3: CASSTVGGAFF. The covered CDR3 bases are TGTGCCAGCAGTACTGTAGGGGGA. The variable domain in full, with the rest retrieved from reference TRBV2 and TRBJ1-1, is EPEVTQTPSHQVTQMGQEVILRCVPISNHLYFYWYRQILGQKVEFLVSFYNNEISEKSEIFDDQFSVERPDGSNFTLKIRSTKLEDSAMYFCASSTVGGAFFGQGTRLTVV.

About this clone itself: The CDR3 extends 3 residues past the end of the read, so its final part is completed from the germline J gene. The chain has TRBV11-3 and TRBJ2-7, with 7 nucleotides matching TRBD1. The germline V gene encodes CDR1 SGHNT and CDR2 YENEEA. The CDR3 length is 14 residues. V trimming: 1 base; J trimming: 2 bases; junction bases outside the gene matches: 2. The CDR3 loop is CASSLGTGPYEQYF. The CDR3 DNA, read in part, is TGTGCCAGCAGCTTAGGGACAGGTCCCTACGAG.

Comment on this clone: The read stops 3 residues short of the end of the CDR3; the missing end is completed from the germline J gene. This rearrangement joins TRBV19 to TRBJ1-1, with 10 bases fitting TRBD1. The CDR3 loop spans 13 amino acids. Germline CDR1 and CDR2: LNHDA and SQIVND (reference sequence). V was pared by 6 bases and J by 3 bases, with 1 base of the junction left unmatched. CDR3 residues: CASRGTGDTEAFF. The part of the CDR3 DNA that was read is TGTGCCAGTAGGGGGACAGGGGACACTGAA.

Turning to this clone: The read is 3 residues too short to cover the CDR3 end, so that end is filled in from the germline J gene. This chain joins TRBV19 and TRBJ1-5; D is perhaps TRBD1 (5 bases). V was cut by 7 bases and J by 0 bases, with 13 bases left in between. Germline values: CDR1 LNHDA, CDR2 SQIVND (reference sequence). The CDR3 loop spans 15 amino acids. The sequenced part of the CDR3 DNA is TGTGCCAGTACCAAAGGGGACTATAGCAATCAGCCC. The encoded protein is CASTKGDYSNQP. From start to end, the CDR3 is CASTKGDYSNQPQHF.

About this clone itself: The sequence runs out 3 residues before the end of the CDR3; the remainder is reconstructed from the germline J gene. This chain connects TRBV30 to TRBJ2-7; 8 nucleotides agree with TRBD1. Germline V gene data show CDR1 as GTSNPN and CDR2 as SVGIG (reference sequence). This CDR3 is built from 14 residues. V lost 0 bases to trimming and J lost 2 bases; unmatched junction nucleotides: 3. CDR3 protein: CAWSVLDRAYEQYF. The covered CDR3 bases are TGTGCCTGGAGTGTACTGGACAGGGCCTACGAG. The variable domain in full, with the rest retrieved from reference TRBV30 and TRBJ2-7, is SQTIHQWPATLVQPVGSPLSLECTVEGTSNPNLYWYRQAAGRGLQLLFYSVGIGQISSEVPQNLSASRPQDRQFILSSKKLLLSDSGFYLCAWSVLDRAYEQYFGPGTRLTVT.

Turning to this clone: The read terminates 3 residues ahead of where the CDR3 ends, so the germline J gene completes it. This chain joins TRBV2 and TRBJ2-1; D gene uncertain. CDR1 and CDR2 (germline): SNHLY, FYNNEI. The CDR3 extends over 15 amino acids. The germline V and J ends were trimmed by 6 bases and 7 bases, with 19 bases remaining between them. The CDR3 bases that were read are TGTGCCAGCAGCCAACGTCTTCCTCCTAAAAATGAG. Translation: CASSQRLPPKNE. The entire CDR3 protein is CASSQRLPPKNEQFF.

A remark on this clone: An end of the junction does not agree with germline; a read error may underlie this. The CDR3 end lies 3 residues beyond the end of the read and is filled in from the germline J gene. The chain has TRBV19 and TRBJ1-1, with 10 positions matching TRBD1. Per the germline V gene, CDR1 is LNHDA and CDR2 is SQIVND (reference sequence). The CDR3 runs to 15 residues. The CDR3 loop is CASSLDRGQGTEAFF. The covered CDR3 bases are TGTGCCAGTAGTCTAGACAGGGGGCAGGGAACTGAA.

Notes on this clone: Sequencing ends 3 residues short of the CDR3 end; the germline J gene provides the rest. This chain links TRBV5-1 with TRBJ2-7, with 10 bases matching TRBD2. The CDR3 contains 15 residues. V lost 0 bases and J lost 4; bases outside the gene matches: 4. Looked up from germline, CDR1 is SGHRS and CDR2 is YFSETQ. This CDR3 is CASSLEASGSYEQYF. The sequenced CDR3 bases are TGCGCCAGCAGCTTGGAGGCTAGCGGGAGTTACGAG.

As to this clone: The CDR3 end is not reached by the read, which stops 3 residues before it; the germline J gene fills it in. The J gene is TRBJ2-3, the V gene TRBV20-1; 9 bases fit TRBD2. V shed 5 bases and J 3 bases; nucleotides not matched to a gene: 9. The CDR3 totals 15 residues. Looked up from germline, CDR1 is DFQATT and CDR2 is SNEGSKA (reference sequence). The part of the CDR3 DNA that was read is TGCAGTGCTGCCTATAGCGGGGGAGGGACAGATACG. This gives the protein CSAAYSGGGTDT. The entire CDR3 protein reads CSAAYSGGGTDTQYF.

Notes on this clone: The missing CDR3 end, 3 residues past where the read stops, is filled in from the germline J gene. The rearrangement uses TRBV6-2 or TRBV6-3 and TRBJ2-3; possibly TRBD1 for D (5 bases). Looked up from germline, CDR1 is MNHEY and CDR2 is SVGEGT. The CDR3 is 14 amino acids. CDR3 DNA, as far as it was read: TGTGCCAGCAGTGACCGACCCCGAGCAGGGACG. As protein: CASSDRPRAGT. The whole CDR3 is CASSDRPRAGTQYF.

Turning to this clone: The CDR3 extends 3 residues past the end of the read, so its final part is completed from the germline J gene. The chain couples TRBV29-1 to TRBJ2-1, with 13 bases identical to TRBD2. Germline V lookup: CDR1 SQVTM, CDR2 ANQGSEA. The CDR3 extends over 13 amino acids. V lost 4 bases to trimming and J lost 7 bases; unmatched junction nucleotides: 1. The CDR3 loop reads CSVGTSGRNEQFF. CDR3 DNA (partial): TGCAGCGTTGGGACTAGCGGGAGAAATGAG.

As for this clone: The CDR3 end is not reached by the read, which stops 3 residues before it; the germline J gene fills it in. This chain joins TRBV19 and TRBJ1-2, with 9 bases lining up with TRBD1. V shed 4 bases, J shed 3 bases, and the junction held 6 bases outside the gene matches. CDR1 and CDR2 from the germline V gene are LNHDA and SQIVND (reference sequence). The CDR3 spans 15 residues. Here the CDR3 reads CASSRGTGIDYGYTF. CDR3 DNA (partial): TGTGCCAGTAGTAGGGGGACAGGGATAGACTATGGC.

This CDR3 reads CASSLVPGGSSGANVLTF. The DNA read from the CDR3 is TGCGCCAGCAGCTTGGTTCCAGGGGGATCCTCTGGGGCCAACGTC. The genes are TRBV5-1 and TRBJ2-6, with TRBD1 identical over 7 bases. The read comes to an end 3 residues before the CDR3 does, leaving the germline J gene to fill in the end. The CDR3 spans 18 residues. V dropped 0 bases and J dropped 0; count of bases not matched to a gene: 6. CDR1 is SGHRS, CDR2 YFSETQ, per germline.

About this clone itself: The read is 3 residues too short to cover the CDR3 end, so that end is filled in from the germline J gene. The chain recombines TRBV19 with TRBJ2-1; 14 bases are shared with TRBD2. V lost 5 bases, J lost 6 bases, and 15 bases stayed unmatched. The CDR3 is 19 residues long. The germline V gene encodes CDR1 LNHDA and CDR2 SQIVND (reference sequence). The CDR3 sequence is CASSVRLAGGPGGFNEQFF. The CDR3 bases that were read are TGTGCCAGTAGTGTGAGACTAGCGGGAGGGCCAGGGGGTTTCAATGAG.